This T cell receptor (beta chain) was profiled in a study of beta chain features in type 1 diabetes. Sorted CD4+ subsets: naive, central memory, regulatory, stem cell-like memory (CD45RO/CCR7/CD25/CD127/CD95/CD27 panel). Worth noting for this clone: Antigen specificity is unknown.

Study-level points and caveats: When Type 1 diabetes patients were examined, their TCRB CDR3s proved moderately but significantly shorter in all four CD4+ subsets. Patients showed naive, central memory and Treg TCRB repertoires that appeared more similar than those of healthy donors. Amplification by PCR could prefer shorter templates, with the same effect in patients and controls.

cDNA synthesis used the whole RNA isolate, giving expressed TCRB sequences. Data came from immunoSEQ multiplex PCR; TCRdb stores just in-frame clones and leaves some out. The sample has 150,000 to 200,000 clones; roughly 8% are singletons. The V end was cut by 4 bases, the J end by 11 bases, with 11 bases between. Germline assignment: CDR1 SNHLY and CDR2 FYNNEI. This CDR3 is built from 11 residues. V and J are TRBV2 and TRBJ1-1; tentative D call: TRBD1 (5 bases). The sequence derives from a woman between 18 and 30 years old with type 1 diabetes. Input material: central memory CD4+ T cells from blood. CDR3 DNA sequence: TGTGCCAGCAGTGGGGACTATGGGGCTTTCTTT. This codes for CASSGDYGAFF.